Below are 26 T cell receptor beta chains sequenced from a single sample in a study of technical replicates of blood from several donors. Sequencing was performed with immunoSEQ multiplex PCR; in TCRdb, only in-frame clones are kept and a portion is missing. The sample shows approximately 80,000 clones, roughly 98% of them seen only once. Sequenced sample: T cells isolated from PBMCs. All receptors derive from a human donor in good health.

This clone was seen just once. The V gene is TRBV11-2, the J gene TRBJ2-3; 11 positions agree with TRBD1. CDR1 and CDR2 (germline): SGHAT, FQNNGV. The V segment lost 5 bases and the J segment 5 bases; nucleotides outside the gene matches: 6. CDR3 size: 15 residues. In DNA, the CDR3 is TGTGCCAGCAGCGTAACCGGGACAGGGGGAGATACGCAGTATTTT. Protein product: CASSVTGTGGDTQYF.

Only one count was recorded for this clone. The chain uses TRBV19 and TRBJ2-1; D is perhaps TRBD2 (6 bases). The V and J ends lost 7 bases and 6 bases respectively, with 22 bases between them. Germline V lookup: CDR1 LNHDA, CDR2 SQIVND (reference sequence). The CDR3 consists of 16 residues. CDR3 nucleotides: TGTGCCAGTACTTATAGCCCTCCCGGGAGCCGCAATGAGCAGTTCTTC. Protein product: CASTYSPPGSRNEQFF.

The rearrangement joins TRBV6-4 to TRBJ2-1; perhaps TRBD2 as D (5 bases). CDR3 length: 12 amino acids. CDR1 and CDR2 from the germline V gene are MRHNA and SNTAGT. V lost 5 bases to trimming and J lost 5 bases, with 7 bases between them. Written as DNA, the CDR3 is TGTGCCAGCAGTACCGGGAACAATGAGCAGTTCTTC. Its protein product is CASSTGNNEQFF.

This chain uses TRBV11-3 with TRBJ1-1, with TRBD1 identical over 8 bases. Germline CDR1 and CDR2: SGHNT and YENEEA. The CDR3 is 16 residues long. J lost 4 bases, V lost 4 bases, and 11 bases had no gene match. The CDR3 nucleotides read TGTGCCAGCAGCTCAGGGGGCCTCTACGGAGGCACTGAAGCTTTCTTT. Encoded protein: CASSSGGLYGGTEAFF.

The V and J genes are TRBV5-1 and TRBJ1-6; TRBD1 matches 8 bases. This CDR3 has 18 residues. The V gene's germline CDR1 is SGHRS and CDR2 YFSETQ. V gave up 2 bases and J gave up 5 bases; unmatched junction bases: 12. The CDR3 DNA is TGCGCCAGCAGCTTCAATACCGGGACAGGATATGATAATTCACCCCTCCACTTT. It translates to CASSFNTGTGYDNSPLHF.

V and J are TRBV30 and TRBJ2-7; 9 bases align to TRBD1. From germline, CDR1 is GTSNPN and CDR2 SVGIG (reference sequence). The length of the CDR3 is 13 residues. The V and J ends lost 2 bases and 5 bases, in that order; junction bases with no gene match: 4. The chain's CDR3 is CAWSWTGVDEQYF. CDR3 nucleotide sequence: TGTGCCTGGAGTTGGACAGGGGTAGACGAGCAGTACTTC.

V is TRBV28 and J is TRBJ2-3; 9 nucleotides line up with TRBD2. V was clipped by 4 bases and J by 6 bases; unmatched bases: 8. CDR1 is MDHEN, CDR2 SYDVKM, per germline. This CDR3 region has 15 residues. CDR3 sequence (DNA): TGTGCCAGCAGTTCCCCCGCTAGCGGGATGGATACGCAGTATTTT. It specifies CASSSPASGMDTQYF.

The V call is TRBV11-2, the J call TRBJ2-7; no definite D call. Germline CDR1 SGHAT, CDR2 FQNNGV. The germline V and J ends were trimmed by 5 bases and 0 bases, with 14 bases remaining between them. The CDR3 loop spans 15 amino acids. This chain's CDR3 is CASSDRLMSSYEQYF. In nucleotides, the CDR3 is TGTGCCAGCAGCGACCGACTCATGAGCTCCTACGAGCAGTACTTC.

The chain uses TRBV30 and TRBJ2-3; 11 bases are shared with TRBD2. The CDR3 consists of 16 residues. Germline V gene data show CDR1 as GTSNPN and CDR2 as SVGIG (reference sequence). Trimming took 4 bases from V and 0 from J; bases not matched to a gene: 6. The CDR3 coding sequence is TGTGCCTGGAACTCAGGACTAGCGGGCAGCACAGATACGCAGTATTTT. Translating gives CAWNSGLAGSTDTQYF.

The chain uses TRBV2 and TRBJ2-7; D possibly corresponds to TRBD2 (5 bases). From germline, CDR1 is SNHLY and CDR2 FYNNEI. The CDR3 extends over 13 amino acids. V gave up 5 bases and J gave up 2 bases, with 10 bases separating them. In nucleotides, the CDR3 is TGTGCCAGCAGTCTAACCGGGACCTACGAGCAGTACTTC. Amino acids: CASSLTGTYEQYF.

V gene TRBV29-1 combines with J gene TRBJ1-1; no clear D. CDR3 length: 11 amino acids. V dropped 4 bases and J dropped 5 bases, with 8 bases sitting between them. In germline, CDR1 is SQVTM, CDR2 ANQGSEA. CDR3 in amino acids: CSVVLQTEAFF. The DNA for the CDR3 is TGCAGCGTTGTGCTACAGACTGAAGCTTTCTTT.

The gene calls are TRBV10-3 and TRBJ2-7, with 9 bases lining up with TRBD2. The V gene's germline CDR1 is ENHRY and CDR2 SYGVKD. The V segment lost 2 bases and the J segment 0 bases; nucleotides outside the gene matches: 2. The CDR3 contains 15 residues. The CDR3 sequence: CAISEGLASSYEQYF. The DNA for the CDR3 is TGTGCCATCAGTGAGGGACTAGCGAGCTCCTACGAGCAGTACTTC.

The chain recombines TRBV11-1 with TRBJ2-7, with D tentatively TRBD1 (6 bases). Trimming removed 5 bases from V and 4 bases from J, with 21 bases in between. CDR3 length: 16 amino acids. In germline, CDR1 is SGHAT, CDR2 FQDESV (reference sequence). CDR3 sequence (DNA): TGTGCCAGCAGCGACCCATTTAGGGGGAAACATTACGAGCAGTACTTC. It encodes CASSDPFRGKHYEQYF.

The CDR3 sequence: CASSLLDRDGNTIYF. The CDR3 DNA is TGTGCCAGCAGCTTACTGGACAGAGATGGAAACACCATATATTTT. V gene TRBV5-6 combines with J gene TRBJ1-3; D is possibly TRBD1 (6 bases). CDR3 size: 15 residues. Germline lookup yields CDR1 SGHDT and CDR2 YYEEEE. V dropped 2 bases and J dropped 3 bases, with 12 bases sitting between them.

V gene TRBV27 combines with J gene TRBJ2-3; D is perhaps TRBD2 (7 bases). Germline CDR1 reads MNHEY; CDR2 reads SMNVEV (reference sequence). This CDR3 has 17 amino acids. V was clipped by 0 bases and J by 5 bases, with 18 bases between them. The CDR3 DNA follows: TGTGCCAGCAGTTTATCGATCTGGGGGCGCGGGGGAGATACGCAGTATTTT. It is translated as CASSLSIWGRGGDTQYF.

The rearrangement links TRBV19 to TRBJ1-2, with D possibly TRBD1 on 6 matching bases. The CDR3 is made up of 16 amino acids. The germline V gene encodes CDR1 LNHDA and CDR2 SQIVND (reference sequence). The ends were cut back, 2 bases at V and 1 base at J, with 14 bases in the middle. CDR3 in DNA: TGTGCCAGTAGTATACGTGGGACAAAACGTAACTATGGCTACACCTTC. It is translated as CASSIRGTKRNYGYTF.

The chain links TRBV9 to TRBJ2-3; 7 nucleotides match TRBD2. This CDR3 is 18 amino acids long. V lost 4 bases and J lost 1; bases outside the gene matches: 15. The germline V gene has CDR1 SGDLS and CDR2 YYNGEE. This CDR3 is CASSPTLAAGVGTDTQYF. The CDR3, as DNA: TGTGCCAGCAGCCCAACCCTAGCGGCGGGAGTGGGCACAGATACGCAGTATTTT.

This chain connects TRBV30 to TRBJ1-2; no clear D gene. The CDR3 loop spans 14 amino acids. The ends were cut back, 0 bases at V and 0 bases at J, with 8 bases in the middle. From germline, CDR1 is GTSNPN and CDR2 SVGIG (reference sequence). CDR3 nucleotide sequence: TGTGCCTGGAGTGTTCTGCGGGCTAACTATGGCTACACCTTC. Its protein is CAWSVLRANYGYTF. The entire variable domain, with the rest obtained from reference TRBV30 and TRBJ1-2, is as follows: SQTIHQWPATLVQPVGSPLSLECTVEGTSNPNLYWYRQAAGRGLQLLFYSVGIGQISSEVPQNLSASRPQDRQFILSSKKLLLSDSGFYLCAWSVLRANYGYTFGSGTRLTVV.

The chain's CDR3 is CASSLVEYLKDRVNTEAFF. CDR3 nucleotide sequence: TGCGCCAGCAGCCTGGTTGAGTATCTAAAGGACAGGGTGAACACTGAAGCTTTCTTT. The chain is built from TRBV5-1 and TRBJ1-1; 8 bases line up with TRBD1. In germline, CDR1 is SGHRS, CDR2 YFSETQ. J was trimmed by 0 bases and V by 4 bases; bases with no gene match: 17. The CDR3 spans 19 residues.

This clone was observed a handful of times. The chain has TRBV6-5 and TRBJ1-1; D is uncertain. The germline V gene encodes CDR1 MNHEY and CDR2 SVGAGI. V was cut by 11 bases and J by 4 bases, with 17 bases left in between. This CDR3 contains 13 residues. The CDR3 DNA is TGTGCCGCGAGAGGTCAGCAATTCACTGAAGCTTTCTTT. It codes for CAARGQQFTEAFF.

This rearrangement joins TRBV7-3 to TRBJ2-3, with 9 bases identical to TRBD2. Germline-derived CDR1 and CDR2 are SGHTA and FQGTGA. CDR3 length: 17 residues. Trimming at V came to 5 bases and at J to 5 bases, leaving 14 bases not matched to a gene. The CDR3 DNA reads TGTGCCAGCAGCCGACGCGGGGCGGGGGGGCCCGAAGATACGCAGTATTTT. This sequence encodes CASSRRGAGGPEDTQYF.

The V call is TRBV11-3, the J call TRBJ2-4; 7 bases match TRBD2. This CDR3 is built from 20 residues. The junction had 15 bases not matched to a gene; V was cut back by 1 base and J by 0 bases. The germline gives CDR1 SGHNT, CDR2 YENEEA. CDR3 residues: CASSLALGGDLTIAKNIQYF. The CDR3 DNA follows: TGTGCCAGCAGCTTAGCTTTGGGGGGGGACTTGACTATAGCCAAAAACATTCAGTACTTC.

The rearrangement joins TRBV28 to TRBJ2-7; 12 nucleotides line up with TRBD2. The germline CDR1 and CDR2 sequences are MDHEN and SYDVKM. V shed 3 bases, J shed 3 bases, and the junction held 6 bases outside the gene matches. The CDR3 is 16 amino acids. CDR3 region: CASSFSRLAGDYEQYF. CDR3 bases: TGTGCCAGCAGTTTCTCCCGACTAGCGGGAGACTACGAGCAGTACTTC.

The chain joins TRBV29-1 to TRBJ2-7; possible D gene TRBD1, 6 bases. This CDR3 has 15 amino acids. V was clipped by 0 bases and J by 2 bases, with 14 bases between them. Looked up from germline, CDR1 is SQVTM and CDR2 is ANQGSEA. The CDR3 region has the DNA TGCAGCGTTGAAGATCCGGACAGAAATACCTACGAGCAGTACTTC. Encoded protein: CSVEDPDRNTYEQYF.

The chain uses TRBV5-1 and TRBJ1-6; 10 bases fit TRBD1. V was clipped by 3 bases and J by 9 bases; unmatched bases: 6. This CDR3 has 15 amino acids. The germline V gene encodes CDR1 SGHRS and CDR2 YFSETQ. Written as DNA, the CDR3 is TGCGCCAGCAGCTCCGCCGGGACAGGGGTTTCACCCCTCCACTTT. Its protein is CASSSAGTGVSPLHF.

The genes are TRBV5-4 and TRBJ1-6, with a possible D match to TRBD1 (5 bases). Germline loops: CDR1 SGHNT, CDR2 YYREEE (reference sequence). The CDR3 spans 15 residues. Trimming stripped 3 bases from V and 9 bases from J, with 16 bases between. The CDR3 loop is CASSSGGELGSPLHF. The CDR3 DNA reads TGTGCCAGCAGCTCCGGAGGGGAGTTGGGTTCACCCCTCCACTTT.